Each of the 17 T cell receptor beta chains below was sequenced from the same sample in a study of CD8 T cells in ankylosing spondylitis. Findings and caveats of the study: In ankylosing spondylitis blood, a motif of seven to nine highly homologous TCR beta variants appeared characteristic.

Their recognized antigens are unknown. One entry per CDR3 protein results from TCRdb running MiXCR on the 5' RACE reads. The sample lists about 210,000 distinct CDR3 sequences, just under 7.5% occurring once. The sequenced sample consisted of blood, either unsorted or a sorted T cell fraction (not recorded which). These receptors all stem from a male donor with ankylosing spondylitis.

The chain links TRBV29-1 to TRBJ2-7, with 7 bases lining up with TRBD2. Looked up from germline, CDR1 is SQVTM and CDR2 is ANQGSEA. The CDR3 has 12 residues. J gave up 6 bases and V 6 bases, and 8 bases lay outside the gene matches. CDR3 region: CSVEFGGSEQYF. The CDR3 DNA reads as TGCAGCGTCGAATTCGGGGGGAGCGAGCAGTACTTC.

This clonotype was detected ten times or more. The V gene is TRBV7-9, the J gene TRBJ2-5, with D possibly being TRBD1 (6 bases). The V end was cut by 2 bases, the J end by 5 bases, with 15 bases between. CDR1 and CDR2 from the germline V gene are SEHNR and FQNEAQ (reference sequence). The CDR3 is 15 amino acids. CDR3 DNA: TGTGCCAGCAGCTTACAGGGGTCTGGATGGGAGACCCAGTACTTC. Translation: CASSLQGSGWETQYF.

CDR3 residues: CASSFSNEQYF. The CDR3 region has the DNA TGTGCCAGCAGTTTTTCGAACGAGCAGTACTTC. The chain is built from TRBV27 and TRBJ2-7; D is uncertain. Looked up from germline, CDR1 is MNHEY and CDR2 is SMNVEV (reference sequence). The V and J ends lost 3 bases and 5 bases respectively, with 5 bases between them. The CDR3 is 11 residues long.

This clonotype has more than one count but fewer than ten. The gene calls are TRBV19 and TRBJ2-3; D perhaps matches TRBD2 (5 bases). Germline V gene lookup returns CDR1 LNHDA and CDR2 SQIVND (reference sequence). The germline V and J ends were trimmed by 6 bases and 0 bases, with 13 bases remaining between them. The CDR3 covers 15 residues. The DNA for the CDR3 is TGTGCCAGTAGCATACAGACTACTAGCACAGATACGCAGTATTTT. Amino acid sequence: CASSIQTTSTDTQYF.

This clonotype was detected ten times or more. The V gene is TRBV18, the J gene TRBJ2-5; D call uncertain. Germline CDR1 and CDR2: KGHSH and LQKENI. V was pared by 3 bases and J by 5 bases, with 16 bases between. CDR3 length: 15 amino acids. DNA for the CDR3: TGTGCCAGCTCACCTGGGAACTACCTTGAGGAGACCCAGTACTTC. Translating gives CASSPGNYLEETQYF.

The chain combines TRBV7-9 with TRBJ2-4; 7 bases are shared with TRBD2. The V gene end was trimmed by 1 base and the J gene end by 8 bases; junction bases not matched to a gene: 5. CDR1 SEHNR and CDR2 FQNEAQ come from the germline V gene (reference sequence). The CDR3 totals 14 residues. CDR3 sequence reads: CASSLVGGGDIQYF. The CDR3 DNA sequence: TGTGCCAGCAGCTTAGTTGGCGGGGGAGACATTCAGTACTTC.

Concerning this clonotype itself: A much larger clonotype is one base distant, so this may be a read error. The CDR3 DNA is TGCGCCAGCAGCTTGGCCGACAGGGGAGAAAACATTCTGTACTTC. This translates into CASSLADRGENILYF. J is TRBJ2-4 and V is TRBV5-1; TRBD1 matches 8 bases. The CDR3 contains 15 residues. Per germline, CDR1 SGHRS and CDR2 YFSETQ. Using reference TRBV5-1 and TRBJ2-4 for the parts outside the CDR3, the full variable domain is KAGVTQTPRYLIKTRGQQVTLSCSPISGHRSVSWYQQTPGQGLQFLFEYFSETQRNKGNFPGRFSGRQFSNSRSEMNVSTLELGDSALYLCASSLADRGENILYFGAGTRLSVL.

This clonotype showed up many times. The rearrangement joins TRBV27 to TRBJ1-4, with no clear D. Trimming cost V 4 bases and J 8 bases, with 17 bases left between them. Per the germline V gene, CDR1 is MNHEY and CDR2 is SMNVEV (reference sequence). CDR3 size: 15 residues. The CDR3 loop is CASSYTGSLGEKLFF. The CDR3, as DNA: TGTGCCAGCAGTTATACGGGCAGTCTGGGGGAAAAACTGTTTTTT.

The sample holds a few counts of this clonotype. The chain recombines TRBV24-1 with TRBJ2-7; D remains unclear. The CDR3 is 13 amino acids. Germline V gene lookup returns CDR1 KGHDR and CDR2 SFDVKD. Trimming took 0 bases from V and 3 from J, leaving 5 bases between them. The CDR3 DNA reads TGTGCCACCAGTGATTTGAACAGCTACGAGCAGTACTTC. Its protein is CATSDLNSYEQYF.

This clonotype showed up many times. The chain employs TRBV10-2 and TRBJ2-1, with unresolved D. Trimming shortened V by 2 bases and J by 4 bases, and 6 bases separated the two germline ends. The V gene's germline CDR1 is WSHSY and CDR2 SAAADI. This CDR3 spans 13 amino acids. In nucleotides, the CDR3 is TGCGCCAGCAGTGAGAGCCCGTACAATGAGCAGTTCTTC. Residues: CASSESPYNEQFF.

In this sample, this clonotype turned up a few times. The genes are TRBV20-1 and TRBJ1-1; 9 nucleotides match TRBD1. The germline CDR1 and CDR2 sequences are DFQATT and SNEGSKA (reference sequence). This CDR3 is 16 amino acids long. V shed 5 bases and J 4 bases; nucleotides not matched to a gene: 14. CDR3 region: CSAPPYRGQRGTEAFF. DNA of the CDR3: TGCAGTGCTCCACCCTACAGGGGGCAGAGGGGCACTGAAGCTTTCTTT.

This clonotype was detected ten times or more. V gene TRBV7-6 combines with J gene TRBJ2-2; D not certain. The ends were cut back, 3 bases at V and 6 bases at J, with 5 bases in the middle. In germline, CDR1 is SGHVS, CDR2 FNYEAQ. This CDR3 region has 12 residues. The DNA for the CDR3 is TGTGCCAGCAGCTTCCTTCCCGGGGAGCTGTTTTTT. As protein: CASSFLPGELFF.

In its sample, this clonotype was seen many times. In nucleotides, the CDR3 is TGCAGCGTTAACCCAACGGGCTATGGCTACACCTTC. Its protein is CSVNPTGYGYTF. The V and J genes are TRBV29-1 and TRBJ1-2; D is unclear. There are 12 residues in the CDR3. Per germline, CDR1 SQVTM and CDR2 ANQGSEA. The V end lost 5 bases, the J end lost 4 bases, and 11 bases lay between the germline ends.

This clonotype was seen many times. The chain employs TRBV2 and TRBJ2-7; D remains ambiguous. Germline CDR1 is SNHLY and CDR2 is FYNNEI. The CDR3 is 13 residues long. V lost 4 bases, J lost 2 bases, and 9 bases lay in between. The CDR3 reads CASSVAWAYEQYF. CDR3 nucleotide sequence: TGTGCCAGCAGTGTGGCATGGGCCTACGAGCAGTACTTC.

This clonotype was counted between two and nine times. The J gene is TRBJ1-2, the V gene TRBV19; TRBD1 is a possible D gene (5 bases). The V gene lost 5 bases and the J gene lost 5 bases, with 15 bases spanning the gap. Looked up from germline, CDR1 is LNHDA and CDR2 is SQIVND (reference sequence). There are 14 residues in the CDR3. The CDR3 coding sequence is TGTGCCAGTAGTCCATCGCCCGGGGGATATGGCTACACCTTC. Translated: CASSPSPGGYGYTF. Based on the CDR3 plus reference TRBV19 and TRBJ1-2, the full variable domain is DGGITQSPKYLFRKEGQNVTLSCEQNLNHDAMYWYRQDPGQGLRLIYYSQIVNDFQKGDIAEGYSVSREKKESFPLTVTSAQKNPTAFYLCASSPSPGGYGYTFGSGTRLTVV.

This clonotype was recorded at least ten times. The rearrangement uses TRBV6-2 or TRBV6-3 and TRBJ1-5; D not resolved. Looked up from germline, CDR1 is MNHEY and CDR2 is SVGEGT. V was pared by 0 bases and J by 0 bases, with 9 bases between. CDR3 length: 16 residues. CDR3: CASSYSEGYSNQPQHF. CDR3 sequence (DNA): TGTGCCAGCAGTTACTCCGAGGGATATAGCAATCAGCCCCAGCATTTT.

In its sample, this clonotype was seen many times. The V and J genes are TRBV11-2 and TRBJ2-5; TRBD1 agrees at 7 bases. Losses at the gene ends were 5 bases for V and 1 base for J; bases not matched to a gene: 10. Germline V gene lookup returns CDR1 SGHAT and CDR2 FQNNGV. The CDR3 runs to 16 residues. The CDR3 here is CASSPRTGHPQETQYF. The CDR3 region has the DNA TGTGCCAGCAGCCCAAGGACAGGCCACCCCCAAGAGACCCAGTACTTC. The full variable domain, completed using reference TRBV11-2 and TRBJ2-5, is EAGVAQSPRYKIIEKRQSVAFWCNPISGHATLYWYQQILGQGPKLLIQFQNNGVVDDSQLPKDRFSAERLKGVDSTLKIQPAKLEDSAVYLCASSPRTGHPQETQYFGPGTRLLVL.